A selection of T cell receptor beta chains follows, all from one sample in a study of vaccination and CD4 T cells after COVID-19. Antigens for these TCRs are unknown. TCRdb passed the PCR reads through MiXCR, listing each CDR3 protein once. The sample records some 11,000 distinct CDR3 sequences, around 75% being singletons. Material for sequencing was CD4+ T cells from blood, cultured in vitro. The receptors were sampled from a human donor who had recovered from COVID-19. The CDR3 runs from the conserved cysteine through the conserved F or W. The D gene is left open where the match is weak. Clone size is given for some rows only: seen once, a few or many times, or a class if the clone is expanded.

TRBV6-1	15	TRBJ2-7	NA	NA	TGTGCCAGCAGTCTTACAGGGACCAGCTCCTACGAGCAGTACTTC	CASSLTGTSSYEQYF
TRBV7-8	14	TRBJ1-6	once	NA	TGTGCCAGCAGCTTAGGCAGGATGAATTCACCCCTCCACTTT	CASSLGRMNSPLHF
TRBV7-9	10	TRBJ1-1	NA	NA	TGTGCCAGCAGCTTCCAGTGGCCAGCCTTT	CASSFQWPAF
TRBV20-1	14	TRBJ2-7	NA	NA	TGCAGTGCTCGGGGGCGGCGGGGTACCTACGAGCAGTACTTC	CSARGRRGTYEQYF
TRBV7-6	15	TRBJ1-6	NA	NA	TGTGCCAGCAGCCTTGGGGCGCGGAATAATTCACCCCTCCACTTT	CASSLGARNNSPLHF
TRBV20-1	14	TRBJ1-1	NA	NA	TGCAGTGCTAGCACAATGACAGGGAACACTGAAGCTTTCTTT	CSASTMTGNTEAFF
TRBV10-3	13	TRBJ1-1	NA	NA	TGTGCCATCAGTACCACAGAGAACACTGAAGCTTTCTTT	CAISTTENTEAFF
TRBV20-1	15	TRBJ1-5	few	NA	TGCAGTGCTACCACCGGTAGGGCCGGATATCAGCCCCAGCATTTT	CSATTGRAGYQPQHF
TRBV2	14	TRBJ1-2	once	TRBD1	TGTGCCAGCAGGGACCGACAGGGGGGTTATGGCTACACCTTC	CASRDRQGGYGYTF
TRBV20-1	15	TRBJ1-2	NA	NA	TGCAGTGCTGGAGGGACGGCCACTATGGTTATCGGCTACACCTTC	CSAGGTATMVIGYTF
TRBV24-1	16	TRBJ2-5	NA	TRBD1	TGTGCCACCAGTGAGTCCGGGACAGGGGGCAGGGAGACCCAGTACTTC	CATSESGTGGRETQYF
TRBV28	13	TRBJ1-2	NA	NA	TGTGCCAGCAGTTTAGGAAACAGGGATGGCTACACCTTC	CASSLGNRDGYTF
TRBV2	12	TRBJ1-2	NA	NA	TGTGCCAGCAGTGTAAGGGGGAAGGGCTACACCTTC	CASSVRGKGYTF
TRBV6-1	10	TRBJ1-1	NA	NA	TGTGCCAGCAGTGACAGCGGGGCTTTCTTT	CASSDSGAFF
TRBV6-1	14	TRBJ1-2	NA	NA	TGTGCCAGCAGGCCGCTCCTGGACAGCGTAAGCTACACCTTC	CASRPLLDSVSYTF
TRBV20-1	14	TRBJ1-5	NA	NA	TGCAGTGCTAGTGAGGGGGGACGGGGTCAGCCCCAGCATTTT	CSASEGGRGQPQHF
TRBV7-2	14	TRBJ1-1	few	NA	TGTGCCAGCAGTTCTCAGGGATTGAACACTGAAGCTTTCTTT	CASSSQGLNTEAFF
TRBV20-1	12	TRBJ1-5	NA	NA	TGCAGTGCCGGGGGTATCAATCAGCCCCAGCATTTT	CSAGGINQPQHF
TRBV30	12	TRBJ2-5	NA	NA	TGTGCCTGGAGTTGGCAGGAAGAGACCCAGTACTTC	CAWSWQEETQYF
TRBV20-1	17	TRBJ1-1	few	NA	TGCAGTGCTAGAGATGGGGGAAGGGAAGGATTGAACACTGAAGCTTTCTTT	CSARDGGREGLNTEAFF
TRBV20-1	17	TRBJ2-1	medium-sized	TRBD2	TGCAGTGCTAGAGTGCTAACCGGGACTAGCGGGAGGAATGAGCAGTTCTTC	CSARVLTGTSGRNEQFF
TRBV7-2	16	TRBJ2-7	NA	TRBD2	TGTGCCAGCAGCCCACGGACTAGCGATGGCTCCTACGAGCAGTACTTC	CASSPRTSDGSYEQYF
TRBV20-1	15	TRBJ1-5	NA	NA	TGCAGTGCTAGCAAGGGGCAGGGAGGTCGACAGCCCCAGCATTTT	CSASKGQGGRQPQHF
TRBV6-5	15	TRBJ2-3	NA	TRBD1	TGTGCCAGCAGTTACGACAGGGGCCACACAGATACGCAGTATTTT	CASSYDRGHTDTQYF
TRBV11-2	14	TRBJ1-5	NA	NA	TGTGCCAGCAGCCGCCCCCGAGGTGGTCAGCCCCAGCATTTT	CASSRPRGGQPQHF
TRBV6-1	14	TRBJ1-5	few	NA	TGTGCCAGCAGTCACCAAGGGGGCAATCAGCCCCAGCATTTT	CASSHQGGNQPQHF